This TCR beta chain emerged from a study of immune evolution from preneoplasia to lung adenocarcinoma. Using immunoSEQ multiplex PCR, the repertoire was profiled, and TCRdb retains in-frame clones only, with some absent. The data contain thousands of clones, about four fifths of them singletons. Note on this clone: Its target is unknown.

V was trimmed by 1 base and J by 2 bases, leaving 11 bases between them. CDR1 and CDR2 from the germline V gene are MGHDK and SYGVNS. This CDR3 region has 15 residues. General study points: Normal lung had highest clonality; later lesions appeared denser, more diverse. Top clone share appeared to fall from AAH through AIS, MIA, adenocarcinoma.

Sequenced input: FFPE normal lung tissue adjacent to the tumor. The rearrangement joins TRBV25-1 to TRBJ2-5; D is possibly TRBD1 or TRBD2 (6 bases each). The clonotype was recovered from a person between 50 and 69 years old with lung adenocarcinoma. CDR3 residues: CASSESGAGQETQYF. CDR3 in DNA: TGTGCCAGCAGTGAATCAGGGGCGGGGCAAGAGACCCAGTACTTC.